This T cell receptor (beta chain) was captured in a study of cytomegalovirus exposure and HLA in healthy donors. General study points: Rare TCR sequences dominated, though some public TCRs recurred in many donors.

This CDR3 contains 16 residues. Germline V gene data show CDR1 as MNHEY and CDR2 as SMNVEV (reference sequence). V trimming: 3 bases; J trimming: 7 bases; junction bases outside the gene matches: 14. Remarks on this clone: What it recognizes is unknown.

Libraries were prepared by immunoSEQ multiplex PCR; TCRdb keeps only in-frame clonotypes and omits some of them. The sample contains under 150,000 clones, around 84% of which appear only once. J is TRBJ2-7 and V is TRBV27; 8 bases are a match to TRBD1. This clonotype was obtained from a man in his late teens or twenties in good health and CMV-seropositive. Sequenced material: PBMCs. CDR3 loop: CASSFIGQGSTGEQYF. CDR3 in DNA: TGTGCCAGCAGTTTCATAGGACAGGGTTCTACGGGTGAGCAGTACTTC.